These 16 T cell receptor beta chains were sequenced from one sample in a study of long-term antiretroviral therapy in people with HIV. Run at survey level, the immunoSEQ assay was version v3.0. TCRdb's copy holds only in-frame clones and misses some; the assay was immunoSEQ multiplex PCR. The sample lists more than 35,000 clones, 75% to 90% occurring once. Sequencing used unsorted PBMCs, obtained 1.5 years after starting antiretroviral therapy. These receptors were taken from a man younger than 35 with HIV.

This sequence joins TRBV19 and TRBJ2-3, with D maybe TRBD2 (5 bases). Germline assignment: CDR1 LNHDA and CDR2 SQIVND (reference sequence). CDR3 length: 13 amino acids. CDR3 in DNA: TGTGTAACGTCGGCGGGTAGGTCAGATACGCAGTATTTT. Translation: CVTSAGRSDTQYF.

This chain joins TRBV7-3 and TRBJ2-2; a possible D gene is TRBD1 (5 bases). Germline V gives CDR1 SGHTA, CDR2 FQGTGA. CDR3 size: 12 residues. V was cut by 8 bases and J by 2 bases, with 6 bases left in between. The CDR3 loop is CASGANTGELFF. The CDR3, as DNA: TGTGCCAGCGGGGCTAACACCGGGGAGCTGTTTTTT.

The chain recombines TRBV7-2 with TRBJ2-7; TRBD2 matches 11 bases. Trimming took 5 bases from V and 0 from J; bases not matched to a gene: 6. Germline-derived CDR1 and CDR2 are SGHTA and FQGNSA. The CDR3 loop spans 16 amino acids. CDR3 protein: CASSPGLAGSSYEQYF. The CDR3, as DNA: TGTGCCAGCAGCCCCGGACTAGCGGGCAGCTCCTACGAGCAGTACTTC.

This clone was observed a single time. The J gene is TRBJ2-2, the V gene TRBV5-1, with D unclear. Germline V CDR1 and CDR2: SGHRS, YFSETQ. The germline V and J ends were trimmed by 2 bases and 0 bases, with 5 bases remaining between them. The CDR3 has 14 residues. Here the CDR3 reads CASSFGPNTGELFF. The CDR3 bases are TGCGCCAGCAGCTTCGGACCGAACACCGGGGAGCTGTTTTTT.

This clone is categorized as medium-sized. The chain has TRBV7-2 and TRBJ2-7; D not resolved. This CDR3 is built from 13 residues. Germline loops: CDR1 SGHTA, CDR2 FQGNSA. V was cut by 5 bases and J by 3 bases, with 11 bases left in between. In nucleotides, the CDR3 is TGTGCCAGCAGCGCACGGGCCAACTACGAGCAGTACTTC. Translation: CASSARANYEQYF. The variable domain in full, completed from reference TRBV7-2 and TRBJ2-7, reads GAGVSQSPSNKVTEKGKDVELRCDPISGHTALYWYRQSLGQGLEFLIYFQGNSAPDKSGLPSDRFSAERTGGSVSTLTIQRTQQEDSAVYLCASSARANYEQYFGPGTRLTVT.

The chain links TRBV25-1 to TRBJ2-7, with D maybe TRBD1 (6 bases). The CDR3 loop spans 16 amino acids. The germline V gene has CDR1 MGHDK and CDR2 SYGVNS. Trimming took off 1 base at V and 2 bases at J, with 15 bases between the two ends. The CDR3 DNA reads as TGTGCCAGCAGTGAATCCAGGGGTGGTATGCCCTACGAGCAGTACTTC. This sequence encodes CASSESRGGMPYEQYF.

The J gene is TRBJ2-3, the V gene TRBV19; 8 nucleotides line up with TRBD2. The CDR3 sequence is 17 residues long. Germline V gene sequence: CDR1 LNHDA, CDR2 SQIVND (reference sequence). The V and J ends lost 1 base and 2 bases, in that order; junction bases with no gene match: 8. The CDR3 region is CASSIGGRLAITDTQYF. CDR3 coding DNA: TGTGCCAGTAGTATAGGAGGACGACTAGCGATCACAGATACGCAGTATTTT.

The V gene is TRBV5-1, the J gene TRBJ1-4; TRBD1 matches at 9 bases. Trimming removed 5 bases from V and 5 bases from J; junction bases left unmatched: 13. The CDR3 is 17 amino acids. From germline, CDR1 is SGHRS and CDR2 YFSETQ. In nucleotides, the CDR3 is TGCGCCAGCAGACGAACAGGGGGCCGACACGTAAATGAAAAACTGTTTTTT. Translating it yields CASRRTGGRHVNEKLFF.

The chain uses TRBV28 and TRBJ2-2; D gene unclear. The germline CDR1 and CDR2 sequences are MDHEN and SYDVKM. Trimming removed 2 bases from V and 0 bases from J, with 4 bases in between. The CDR3 consists of 14 residues. The CDR3 is CASSLATNTGELFF. The CDR3 DNA follows: TGTGCCAGCAGTTTAGCCACGAACACCGGGGAGCTGTTTTTT.

The chain combines TRBV5-4 with TRBJ2-1, with 7 bases lining up with TRBD2. This CDR3 has 15 residues. The trim removed 0 bases at V and 6 bases at J, leaving 6 bases unmatched. Germline V lookup: CDR1 SGHNT, CDR2 YYREEE (reference sequence). This CDR3 is CASSLVAGEGNEQFF. The CDR3 DNA reads as TGTGCCAGCAGCTTGGTCGCGGGAGAGGGCAATGAGCAGTTCTTC.

The rearrangement uses TRBV27 and TRBJ2-5; D gene uncertain. V was shortened by 6 bases and J by 0 bases, with 8 bases between the two germline ends. CDR3 length: 13 amino acids. The germline V gene has CDR1 MNHEY and CDR2 SMNVEV (reference sequence). As DNA, the CDR3 is TGTGCCAGCAGCCAACAGTACCAAGAGACCCAGTACTTC. Translation: CASSQQYQETQYF.

This chain connects TRBV5-1 to TRBJ2-7, with D possibly being TRBD1 or TRBD2 (5 bases each). The CDR3 is 16 residues long. V lost 0 bases, J lost 3 bases, and 16 bases lay in between. CDR1 is SGHRS, CDR2 YFSETQ, per germline. This CDR3 is CASSLVAGSAHYEQYF. The CDR3 nucleotides are TGCGCCAGCAGCTTGGTAGCAGGGAGCGCTCACTACGAGCAGTACTTC.

The V gene is TRBV20-1, the J gene TRBJ1-2; no clear D. V was shortened by 1 base and J by 8 bases, with 8 bases between the two germline ends. The CDR3 covers 11 residues. Germline CDR1 reads DFQATT; CDR2 reads SNEGSKA (reference sequence). The CDR3 region has the DNA TGCAGTGCTAGAGGGACTATAGGCTACACCTTC. Translating gives CSARGTIGYTF.

The table lists this clone with a few counts. Here the CDR3 reads CASSHAGTSGHNEQFF. As DNA, the CDR3 is TGTGCCAGCAGCCATGCCGGGACTAGCGGCCACAATGAGCAGTTCTTC. This chain uses TRBV4-2 with TRBJ2-1, with 11 bases fitting TRBD2. The CDR3 extends over 16 amino acids. With 3 bases clipped from V and 5 bases from J, the junction kept 6 bases outside the gene matches. Per germline, CDR1 LGHNA and CDR2 YNFKEQ.

The chain is built from TRBV7-2 and TRBJ2-7; the match to TRBD1 covers 7 bases. Trimming took 3 bases from V and 5 from J; bases not matched to a gene: 4. The CDR3 runs to 13 residues. Germline V lookup: CDR1 SGHTA, CDR2 FQGNSA. The CDR3 here is CASSFDRANEQYF. The CDR3 DNA follows: TGTGCCAGCAGCTTCGACAGGGCCAACGAGCAGTACTTC.

The chain recombines TRBV5-4 with TRBJ2-7; 10 bases are a match to TRBD2. The CDR3 length is 16 residues. Germline V gives CDR1 SGHNT, CDR2 YYREEE (reference sequence). With V trimmed by 4 bases and J by 6 bases, 13 bases remained unmatched. The DNA for the CDR3 is TGTGCCAGCAGCCCGGGAGGTCTAGCGGGAGTAGGCGAGCAGTACTTC. It yields the protein CASSPGGLAGVGEQYF.